This T cell receptor (beta chain) comes out of a study of T cell changes during pregnancy in multiple sclerosis. This clone was seen a handful of times. This CDR3 spans 15 amino acids. V was pared by 5 bases and J by 5 bases, with 9 bases of the junction left unmatched. Germline V gives CDR1 KGHSH, CDR2 LQKENI. Sequencing used immunoSEQ multiplex PCR; TCRdb keeps in-frame clones, though not all of them. The table has some 44,000 clones, around nine tenths seen once; the top ten hold about 0.65%. The source of this sequence is a female donor with multiple sclerosis, enrolled in a pregnancy study. This material consisted of CD4+ T cells from peripheral blood mononuclear cells, taken before pregnancy. The chain carries TRBV18 and TRBJ1-1, with TRBD1 matching over 9 bases. The CDR3 DNA follows: TGTGCCAGCTCAGACCGAGGACAGGGGAGAACTGAAGCTTTCTTT. Protein: CASSDRGQGRTEAFF.